This T cell receptor (beta chain) was sequenced during a study of blood T cell repertoires in COVID-19. In the study overall: The United States, Italy and Spain provided the acute and convalescent COVID-19 samples. Sources were T cells, B-cell-depleted T cells, or PBMCs; the material itself was cDNA or gDNA.

Trimming at V came to 2 bases and at J to 2 bases, leaving 5 bases not matched to a gene. The CDR3 extends over 17 amino acids. Per germline, CDR1 SGHRS and CDR2 YFSETQ. As handled by the study authors: By means of reference gene primer amplification, nucleated cell counts were estimated. Clones were read by immunoSEQ multiplex PCR, and TCRdb kept only the in-frame ones, dropping some. The D gene and trimming were derived from the DNA, and the V and J assignments and clone size from that table. The sample comprises roughly 250,000 clones, approximately 79% of which are singletons, and roughly 4% rests with the top ten.

Material for sequencing was peripheral blood. This rearrangement joins TRBV5-1 to TRBJ1-5; 12 bases agree with TRBD1. This clonotype was obtained from a woman in her thirties or forties with active or convalescent COVID-19. The CDR3 here is CASSLGGTGGGNQPQHF. The CDR3 nucleotides are TGCGCCAGCAGCTTAGGGGGGACAGGGGGCGGCAATCAGCCCCAGCATTTT.